Sequencing of this TCR beta chain was carried out in a study of shared clonotypes between healthy human individuals. Study results and limitations: Clonotype sharing across four donors was observed for around 4.5% of naive CD4 clonotypes. The study found lower generation probabilities in non-shared clonotypes than in those shared by all four donors. Relative to memory subsets, naive subsets generally showed larger estimated richness.

About this clone: Its antigen is as yet unknown.

Assay used: immunoSEQ multiplex PCR; TCRdb lists only in-frame clones, some missing. The data show about 2,500,000 clones, more than 80% seen once. Trimming removed 0 bases at V and 3 bases at J, with 5 bases between. Germline V gene sequence: CDR1 LGHNA, CDR2 YSLEER. The CDR3 has 14 residues. In the CD4+ fraction, cells were divided into CD45RA+ naive and CD45RA-negative memory subsets. The V call is TRBV4-3, the J call TRBJ2-2, with D hard to call. This clonotype was sampled from a man aged 18-30 years in good health. The sequencing sample was made of naive CD4+ T cells sorted from blood. Indicated subset: CD45RA+ positively selected. The CDR3 DNA is TGCGCCAGCAGCCAAGAATCCGACACCGGGGAGCTGTTTTTT. This translates into CASSQESDTGELFF.